This entry is about one TCR beta chain. This receptor's antigen is unknown. No quality values exist for individual bases; no much larger clone is one base distant. The CDR3 spans 16 residues, from the cysteine through the phenylalanine. Only CDR3 DNA remains: 48 bases, in frame from the first base. Trimming takes 1 base off V and 3 bases off J; junction bases not matched to a gene: 5. CDR1 PRHDT and CDR2 FYEKMQ were looked up in the germline V gene (reference sequence). These data originate in a study of blood T cells in healthy people across ages (dated by TCRdb to between 2014 and 2016). A note on the overall study: In model experiments, template switching captured roughly one uniquely barcoded TCR beta cDNA molecule for every two T cells. The study measured age-related changes in TCR beta repertoire diversity using deep sequencing normalized with unique cDNA molecular identifiers. To avoid experimental bias, donors of different ages were distributed randomly across sequencing lanes. Two additional independent replicas of 1 million unique cDNA reads from the same blood draw were analyzed for two donors (one aged 18 to 30 and one aged 80 or older). The donors were divided into four age groups: young (average around 15 years), middle-aged (roughly 40), aged (roughly 60) and long-lived (roughly 82).

The library was prepared using 5' RACE. Reads for this sample came from an Illumina HiSeq 2500. The second PCR ran for about 6 to 11 cycles and used a J-beta primer mix along with a sample-barcoded 5' primer. Each TCR beta cDNA molecule received a unique molecular identifier from a template-switch 5' adaptor carrying 12 random nucleotides. Each sample yielded at least 2.5 million CDR3-containing paired-end reads. The Mint cDNA synthesis kit, primed by a TRBC-specific oligonucleotide, was used to synthesize first-strand cDNA from all RNA. All cDNA was treated with uracil-DNA glycosylase and then went through a first 18-cycle PCR with the universal primers M1SS and BC2_uni_R. In the paper's pipeline: For normalization, 1 million high-quality reads, each with a distinct molecular identifier, were randomly selected from each sample. Instead of being binned into consensus sequences, reads with shared molecular identifiers were discarded. MiTCR, set to a Q25 quality threshold and the strictest error-elimination algorithm, was used for CDR3 identification, clonotype clustering and error correction. A nonparametric unseen species model with Euler transformation was used to estimate lower-bound total TCR beta diversity. Clones were called with MiXCR by TCRdb after fastp trimmed the public reads at Q25, and only in-frame beta chains were retained. Identical CDR3 protein sequences are pooled into one entry, listed with their most common genes and DNA. The authors' filters were not applied to this entry. The sample has 700,000 to 900,000 distinct CDR3 sequences on record, roughly 50% of them singletons. The ten largest account for about 42% of the sample.

General study outcomes and caveats: Compared with the aged group, the long-lived group had more naive CD4+ T cells, fewer expanded clones and increased TCR diversity, suggesting age selection. A strong correlation was found between observed TCR beta diversity and the percentage of naive T cells measured by flow cytometry. Since profiling was done on bulk unsorted PBMCs, naive and antigen-experienced compartments could not be conclusively compared. Donor CMV infection status was unknown, potentially confounding age-related changes in expanded clonotypes. Estimates of total diversity from one million sequenced T cells were regarded as lower bounds and underestimates. As age increased, observed TCR beta diversity per million T cells dropped in a roughly linear way, and a significant reduction was already evident by age 40.

The 35 to 40 donors, aged about 6 to 95 years, were systemically healthy Caucasian individuals from Russia. Each donor gave approximately 9.4 milliliters of peripheral blood, drawn into EDTA-treated Vacutainer tubes. Ficoll-Paque density-gradient centrifugation was used to isolate PBMCs, with at least 7 million per sample. Total RNA was extracted from PBMCs with Trizol reagent, with at least 6 micrograms obtained per sample. For every donor, an aliquot of PBMCs went through flow cytometry to measure the percentages of naive CD45RAhigh/CD27high T cells. In this chain, TRBV13 is recombined with TRBJ2-1; TRBD2 aligns with 8 central bases. The sequence was obtained from a man older than 75 in good health. Sequencing input: blood. At the DNA level, the sequence is TGTGCCAGCAGCTTAGCGAGCGGGAGCATCTACAATGAGCAGTTCTTC. Translated, this gives CASSLASGSIYNEQFF.